Shown below are 11 T cell receptor beta chains from a single sample sequenced in a study of blood T cell repertoires in COVID-19. The assay was immunoSEQ multiplex PCR, and TCRdb's table has in-frame clones only and misses some. Counted here are fewer than 700,000 clones, 85% to 90% occurring once; the ten biggest clones make up roughly 8.3%. What was sequenced was peripheral blood. Source of these receptors: a woman in her forties or fifties with COVID-19, enrolled during active disease.

In DNA form, the CDR3 reads TGTGCCAGCAGTTACCGGGGACACGAAAAACTGTTTTTT. It codes for CASSYRGHEKLFF. This sequence joins TRBV6-2 or TRBV6-3 and TRBJ1-4, with D possibly TRBD1 on 6 matching bases. Trimming removed 2 bases from V and 8 bases from J, with 9 bases in between. The CDR3 is 13 residues long. Germline assignment: CDR1 MNHEY and CDR2 SVGEGT.

This clone came up once. The V gene is TRBV6-5, the J gene TRBJ2-3; 7 positions agree with TRBD1. The CDR3 runs 13 residues. With 4 bases clipped from V and 6 bases from J, the junction kept 4 bases outside the gene matches. Germline lookup yields CDR1 MNHEY and CDR2 SVGAGI. In DNA, the CDR3 is TGTGCCAGCAGTTCAACAGGGGAGGATACGCAGTATTTT. Protein: CASSSTGEDTQYF.

This sequence joins TRBV30 and TRBJ1-5; D remains unclear. CDR1 and CDR2 from the germline V gene are GTSNPN and SVGIG (reference sequence). V was cut by 0 bases and J by 7 bases, with 10 bases left in between. The CDR3 length is 13 residues. In nucleotides, the CDR3 is TGTGCCTGGAGTGTAAATAGGAGGCAGCCCCAGCATTTT. Protein sequence: CAWSVNRRQPQHF.

This clone was recorded once. The chain links TRBV27 to TRBJ2-3, with 7 bases identical to TRBD2. This CDR3 spans 17 amino acids. J gave up 10 bases and V 5 bases, and 21 bases lay outside the gene matches. Germline CDR1 is MNHEY and CDR2 is SMNVEV (reference sequence). CDR3 residues: CASSPGLPKPRGEPQYF. The CDR3 DNA reads as TGTGCCAGCAGTCCGGGACTACCTAAGCCAAGGGGAGAGCCGCAGTATTTT.

The rearrangement links TRBV7-3 to TRBJ1-4; TRBD1 matches 8 bases. The V segment lost 5 bases and the J segment 8 bases; nucleotides outside the gene matches: 4. CDR1 is SGHTA and CDR2 is FQGTGA in the germline V gene. The CDR3 loop spans 13 amino acids. DNA of the CDR3: TGTGCCAGCAGCGTAGACAGGGGCGAAAAACTGTTTTTT. Translation gives CASSVDRGEKLFF. Based on the CDR3 plus reference TRBV7-3 and TRBJ1-4, the full variable domain is GAGVSQTPSNKVTEKGKYVELRCDPISGHTALYWYRQSLGQGPEFLIYFQGTGAADDSGLPNDRFFAVRPEGSVSTLKIQRTERGDSAVYLCASSVDRGEKLFFGSGTQLSVL.

V gene TRBV3-1 (or the pseudogene TRBV3-2) combines with J gene TRBJ1-1; D not certain. V dropped 4 bases and J dropped 2 bases, with 11 bases sitting between them. The germline CDR1 and CDR2 sequences are LGHDT and YNNKEL (reference sequence). The CDR3 runs 14 residues. CDR3 loop: CASSRLHRNTEAFF. The CDR3 DNA reads as TGTGCCAGCAGCCGATTACATCGTAACACTGAAGCTTTCTTT.

This clone occurred a few times. This chain links TRBV19 with TRBJ2-5, with D perhaps matching TRBD1 (6 bases). V dropped 3 bases and J dropped 5 bases, with 16 bases sitting between them. The germline CDR1 and CDR2 sequences are LNHDA and SQIVND (reference sequence). The CDR3 covers 15 residues. Here the CDR3 reads CASSIQDSTRETQYF. CDR3 DNA: TGTGCCAGTAGTATTCAGGACAGTACGAGGGAGACCCAGTACTTC.

This chain uses TRBV27 with TRBJ2-1; TRBD1 is a possible D gene (5 bases). Trimming left V 4 bases short and J 5 bases short, with 27 bases between. CDR3 length equals 19 residues. CDR1 is MNHEY and CDR2 is SMNVEV in the germline V gene (reference sequence). The CDR3 DNA reads TGTGCCAGCAGTTCTCTCCTAGGGGCGTTTGGTATGCTGGACAATGAGCAGTTCTTC. Its translation is CASSSLLGAFGMLDNEQFF.

The chain is built from TRBV2 and TRBJ1-1; maybe TRBD1 (5 bases). In germline, CDR1 is SNHLY, CDR2 FYNNEI. The CDR3 contains 15 residues. The V end was cut by 4 bases, the J end by 2 bases, with 14 bases between. The CDR3 loop reads CASSVGHPTNTEAFF. CDR3 DNA sequence: TGTGCCAGCAGTGTAGGACACCCTACCAACACTGAAGCTTTCTTT.

The chain couples TRBV30 to TRBJ2-6; 10 nucleotides line up with TRBD2. V lost 6 bases and J lost 1; bases outside the gene matches: 6. The CDR3 covers 16 residues. Per germline, CDR1 GTSNPN and CDR2 SVGIG (reference sequence). CDR3: CACKLAGISGANVLTF. In DNA form, the CDR3 reads TGTGCCTGTAAACTAGCGGGGATATCTGGGGCCAACGTCCTGACTTTC.

The chain couples TRBV4-2 to TRBJ1-1; D is possibly TRBD1 (5 bases). V was pared by 2 bases and J by 2 bases, with 12 bases between. Germline V gene sequence: CDR1 LGHNA, CDR2 YNFKEQ. This CDR3 is 15 amino acids long. As DNA, the CDR3 is TGTGCCAGCAGCCAAATGGATAGGGGAAACACTGAAGCTTTCTTT. Its translation is CASSQMDRGNTEAFF.